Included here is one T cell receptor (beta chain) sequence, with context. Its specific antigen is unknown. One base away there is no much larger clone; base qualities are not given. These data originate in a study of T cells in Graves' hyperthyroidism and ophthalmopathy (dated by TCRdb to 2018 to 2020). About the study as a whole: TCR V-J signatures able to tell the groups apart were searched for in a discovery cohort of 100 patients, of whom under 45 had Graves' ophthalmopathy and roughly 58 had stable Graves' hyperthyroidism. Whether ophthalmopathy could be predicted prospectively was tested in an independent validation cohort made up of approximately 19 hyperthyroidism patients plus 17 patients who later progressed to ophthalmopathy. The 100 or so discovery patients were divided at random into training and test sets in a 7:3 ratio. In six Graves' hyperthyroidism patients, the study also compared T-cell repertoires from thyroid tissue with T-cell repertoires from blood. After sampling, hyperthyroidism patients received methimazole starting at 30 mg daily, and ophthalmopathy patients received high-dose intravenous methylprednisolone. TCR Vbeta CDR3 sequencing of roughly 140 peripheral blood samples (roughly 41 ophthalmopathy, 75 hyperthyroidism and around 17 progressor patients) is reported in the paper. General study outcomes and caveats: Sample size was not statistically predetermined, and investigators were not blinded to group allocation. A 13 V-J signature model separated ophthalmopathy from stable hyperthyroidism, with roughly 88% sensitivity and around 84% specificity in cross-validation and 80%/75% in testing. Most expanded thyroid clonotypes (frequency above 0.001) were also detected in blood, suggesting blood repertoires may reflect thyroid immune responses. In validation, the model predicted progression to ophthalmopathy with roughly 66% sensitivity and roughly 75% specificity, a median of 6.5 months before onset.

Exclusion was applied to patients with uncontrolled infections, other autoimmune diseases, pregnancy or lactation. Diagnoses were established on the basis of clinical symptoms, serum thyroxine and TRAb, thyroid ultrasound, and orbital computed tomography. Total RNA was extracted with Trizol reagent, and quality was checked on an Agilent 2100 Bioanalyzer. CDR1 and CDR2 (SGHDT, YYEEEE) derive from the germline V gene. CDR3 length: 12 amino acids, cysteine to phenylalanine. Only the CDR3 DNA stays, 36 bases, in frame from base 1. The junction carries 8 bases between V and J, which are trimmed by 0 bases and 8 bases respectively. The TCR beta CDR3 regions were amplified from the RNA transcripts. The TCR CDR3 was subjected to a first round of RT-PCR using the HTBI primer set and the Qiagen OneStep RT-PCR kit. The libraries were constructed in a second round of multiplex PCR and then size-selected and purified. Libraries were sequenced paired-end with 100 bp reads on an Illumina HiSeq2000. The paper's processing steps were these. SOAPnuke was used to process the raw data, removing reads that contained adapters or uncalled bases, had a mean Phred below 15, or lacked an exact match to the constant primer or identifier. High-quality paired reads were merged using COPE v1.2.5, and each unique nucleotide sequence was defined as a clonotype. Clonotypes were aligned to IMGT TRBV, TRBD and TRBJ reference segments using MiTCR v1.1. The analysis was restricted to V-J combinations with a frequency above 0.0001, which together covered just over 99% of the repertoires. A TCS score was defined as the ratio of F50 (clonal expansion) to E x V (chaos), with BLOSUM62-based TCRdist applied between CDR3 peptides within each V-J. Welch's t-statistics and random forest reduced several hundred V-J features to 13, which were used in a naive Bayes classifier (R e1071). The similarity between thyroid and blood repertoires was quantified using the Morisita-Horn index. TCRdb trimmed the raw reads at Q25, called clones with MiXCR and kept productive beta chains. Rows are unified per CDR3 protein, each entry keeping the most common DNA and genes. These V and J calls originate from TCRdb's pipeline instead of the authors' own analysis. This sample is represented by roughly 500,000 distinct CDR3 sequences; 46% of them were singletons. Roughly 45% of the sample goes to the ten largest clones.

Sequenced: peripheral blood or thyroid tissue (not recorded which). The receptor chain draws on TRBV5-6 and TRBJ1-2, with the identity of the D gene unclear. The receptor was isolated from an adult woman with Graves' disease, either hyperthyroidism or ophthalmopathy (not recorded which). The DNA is TGTGCCAGCAGCTTGGGGTATTCCGGCTACACCTTC. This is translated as CASSLGYSGYTF.